Listed below are T cell receptor beta chains from one sample, sequenced in a study of a mutant IDH1 vaccine in newly diagnosed glioma. The data were produced by immunoSEQ multiplex PCR, yet TCRdb's version contains in-frame clones alone and is incomplete. Of tens of thousands of clones listed, around 93% are singletons. The source material was PBMCs, sampled from a glioma patient treated with radiotherapy, temozolomide or both. The receptor source for this set is a man aged 40-55 years with glioma. CDR3s include the opening cysteine and the closing phenylalanine or tryptophan. Each record gives: clone size, J gene, D gene, V gene, CDR3 protein, CDR3 DNA. D genes are given only for firm matches. Clone size is stated in some rows and not others, as once, few, many or a class when expanded.

>.|TRBJ2-4|.|TRBV5-8
CASSDWWGVGKLKNIQYF
TGTGCCAGCAGCGACTGGTGGGGGGTAGGGAAGTTGAAAAACATTCAGTACTTC
>.|TRBJ2-2|TRBD2|TRBV5-1
CASSSGLAGVSPFTGELFF
TGCGCCAGCAGCTCGGGACTAGCGGGGGTCTCGCCATTCACCGGGGAGCTGTTTTTT
>.|TRBJ1-6|.|TRBV7-3
CASSLGTPNSPLHF
TGTGCCAGCAGCTTAGGGACACCGAATTCACCCCTCCACTTT
>.|TRBJ1-2|TRBD1|TRBV4-1
CASSEQGAQGYGYTF
TGCGCCAGCAGCGAACAGGGGGCGCAAGGCTATGGCTACACCTTC
>.|TRBJ1-2|TRBD1|TRBV29-1
CSVNGQGDEGYTF
TGCAGCGTTAATGGACAGGGGGATGAGGGCTACACCTTC
>.|TRBJ1-1|.|TRBV9
CASSVQGTNTEAFF
TGTGCCAGCAGCGTACAGGGGACGAACACTGAAGCTTTCTTT
>.|TRBJ2-3|TRBD2|TRBV5-4
CASSDRLAGTDTQYF
TGTGCCAGCAGCGATCGACTAGCGGGCACAGATACGCAGTATTTT
>.|TRBJ2-1|.|TRBV19
CASTRGTEQFF
TGTGCCAGTACTAGGGGAACTGAGCAGTTCTTC
>once|TRBJ1-4|TRBD1|TRBV5-5
CASSLGTGGFPVNEKLFF
TGTGCCAGCAGCTTGGGGACAGGGGGTTTTCCGGTCAATGAAAAACTGTTTTTT
>.|TRBJ1-1|TRBD1|TRBV5-1
CASSFQTGRAIEAFF
TGCGCCAGCAGCTTCCAGACAGGGAGGGCGATAGAAGCTTTCTTT
>.|TRBJ2-5|TRBD2|TRBV27
CASSLRPPGLTKETQYF
TGTGCCAGCAGTTTAAGGCCGCCGGGACTAACCAAAGAGACCCAGTACTTC
>.|TRBJ1-5|.|TRBV28
CASSLLSQPQHF
TGTGCCAGCAGTTTATTATCTCAGCCCCAGCATTTT
>.|TRBJ2-7|TRBD1|TRBV7-9
CASRSGQGSYEQYF
TGTGCCAGCAGGTCGGGACAGGGCTCCTACGAGCAGTACTTC
>.|TRBJ1-2|TRBD1|TRBV5-8
CASSFPGQGKYGYTF
TGTGCCAGCAGCTTCCCGGGACAGGGCAAATATGGCTACACCTTC
>.|TRBJ2-2|TRBD2|TRBV5-4
CASSPGGRDTGELFF
TGTGCCAGCAGCCCCGGCGGGAGAGACACCGGGGAGCTGTTTTTT
>.|TRBJ1-1|.|TRBV13
CASSRYADRRDTEAFF
TGTGCCAGCAGCCGATACGCCGACCGACGAGACACTGAGGCTTTCTTT
>.|TRBJ1-5|TRBD1|TRBV5-1
CASSLDRGRNQPQHF
TGCGCCAGCAGCCTAGACAGGGGTCGCAATCAGCCCCAGCATTTT
>.|TRBJ1-5|.|TRBV15
CATSRRNQPQHF
TGTGCCACCAGCAGAAGAAATCAGCCCCAGCATTTT
>.|TRBJ2-5|TRBD1|TRBV4-3
CASSQGQGPRETQYF
TGCGCCAGCAGCCAAGGACAGGGGCCCCGGGAGACCCAGTACTTC
>.|TRBJ2-5|TRBD2|TRBV5-4
CASSQGLAGVKETQYF
TGTGCCAGCAGCCAAGGACTAGCGGGAGTGAAGGAGACCCAGTACTTC
>few|TRBJ2-1|TRBD2|TRBV7-8
CASSLRTSAYNEQFF
TGTGCCAGCAGCTTAAGAACTAGCGCATACAATGAGCAGTTCTTC
>once|TRBJ1-4|TRBD1|TRBV28
CASSLFTGGVNEKLFF
TGTGCCAGCAGTTTATTCACAGGGGGCGTTAATGAAAAACTGTTTTTT
>.|TRBJ2-7|.|TRBV6-1
CASNRVNEQYF
TGTGCCAGCAACAGGGTCAACGAGCAGTACTTC
>.|TRBJ2-5|TRBD1|TRBV7-9
CASSSSPGTGGRETQYF
TGTGCCAGCAGCTCCTCACCCGGGACAGGGGGTCGAGAGACCCAGTACTTC
>.|TRBJ2-2|.|TRBV6-1
CASRGLRDTGELFF
TGTGCCAGCAGGGGTCTCAGGGACACCGGGGAGCTGTTTTTT
>.|TRBJ2-7|.|TRBV27
CASSFRGRSLYEQYF
TGTGCCAGCAGTTTCCGGGGCAGGTCCCTCTACGAGCAGTACTTC
>once|TRBJ1-1|.|TRBV21-1
CASSKGRTLNTEAFF
TGTGCCAGCAGCAAAGGAAGGACCTTAAACACTGAAGCTTTCTTT
>.|TRBJ1-2|TRBD1|TRBV2
CASSQRTGQGVGYTF
TGTGCCAGCAGCCAAAGAACGGGACAGGGGGTTGGCTACACCTTC
>.|TRBJ2-1|TRBD2|TRBV5-4
CASSLEGLAMNEQFF
TGTGCCAGCAGCTTGGAAGGACTAGCGATGAATGAGCAGTTCTTC
>once|TRBJ1-1|.|TRBV19
CASIRGGRRAEAFF
TGTGCCAGTATAAGAGGGGGGCGCAGGGCTGAAGCTTTCTTT
>.|TRBJ1-5|.|TRBV12-5
CASGSGGDQSPQHF
TGTGCTAGTGGTTCCGGGGGCGATCAATCGCCCCAGCATTTT
>.|TRBJ1-4|TRBD1|TRBV5-1
CASSLEGQGAANEKLFF
TGCGCCAGCAGCTTGGAGGGACAGGGGGCAGCTAATGAAAAACTGTTTTTT
>.|TRBJ1-1|.|TRBV4-3
CASSQDLAGAWLAGTEAFF
TGCGCCAGCAGCCAAGACCTGGCAGGGGCTTGGTTGGCTGGCACTGAAGCTTTCTTT
>.|TRBJ1-1|TRBD1|TRBV6-5
CASSYPGQGVAEAFF
TGTGCCAGCAGTTACCCAGGACAGGGGGTTGCTGAAGCTTTCTTT
>once|TRBJ1-1|.|TRBV27
CASSVFISRSTEAFF
TGTGCCAGCAGTGTATTTATTAGTAGGAGCACTGAAGCTTTCTTT
>once|TRBJ2-2|TRBD1|TRBV6-1
CASSQGVGRPGELFF
TGTGCCAGTTCACAGGGGGTCGGTCGTCCCGGGGAGCTGTTTTTT
>.|TRBJ1-1|TRBD1|TRBV2
CASRGTGAAFF
TGTGCCAGCAGAGGAACAGGGGCAGCTTTCTTT
>.|TRBJ2-7|TRBD2|TRBV5-4
CASSLVGRGGASYEQYF
TGTGCCAGCAGCTTGGTAGGGCGCGGGGGGGCCTCCTACGAGCAGTACTTC
>.|TRBJ2-2|.|TRBV4-3
CASSRDPVAANTGELFF
TGCGCCAGCAGCCGAGACCCCGTTGCCGCGAACACCGGGGAGCTGTTTTTT
>.|TRBJ2-3|.|TRBV6-5
CASSYSGTPTDTQYF
TGTGCCAGCAGTTACTCGGGGACCCCCACAGATACGCAGTATTTT
>.|TRBJ1-2|.|TRBV7-8
CASSSRPDTYGYTF
TGTGCCAGCAGCTCACGTCCGGACACCTATGGCTACACCTTC
>.|TRBJ2-2|.|TRBV12-5
CASRYIPGELFF
TGTGCTAGTCGTTATATCCCCGGGGAGCTGTTTTTT
>.|TRBJ2-3|TRBD2|TRBV5-1
CASLKTSSSDAQYF
TGCGCCAGCCTAAAGACTAGCTCGTCTGATGCGCAGTATTTT
>.|TRBJ2-7|TRBD1|TRBV9
CASSVGDRTYEQYF
TGTGCCAGCAGCGTTGGGGACAGAACCTACGAGCAGTACTTC
>once|TRBJ2-7|TRBD1|TRBV2
CASSEGQGLGYEQYF
TGTGCCAGCAGTGAAGGACAGGGGCTTGGCTACGAGCAGTACTTC
>once|TRBJ2-1|TRBD2|TRBV5-1
CASSSLTSLYNEQFF
TGCGCCAGCAGCTCCCTGACTAGCCTGTACAATGAGCAGTTCTTC
>once|TRBJ2-7|TRBD1|TRBV6-5
CASALEGQASYEQYF
TGTGCCAGCGCCCTAGAGGGACAGGCATCCTACGAGCAGTACTTC
>.|TRBJ2-2|TRBD2|TRBV2
CASSDDSGINTGELFF
TGTGCCAGCAGTGATGATAGCGGGATTAACACCGGGGAGCTGTTTTTT
>.|TRBJ2-3|.|TRBV5-4
CASSLRGGGRDTQYF
TGTGCCAGCAGCCTCCGCGGAGGGGGCAGGGATACGCAGTATTTT
>.|TRBJ1-5|.|TRBV19
CASSGPNQPQHF
TGTGCCAGTAGTGGTCCCAATCAGCCCCAGCATTTT
>.|TRBJ1-1|TRBD1|TRBV5-1
CASSLTDRGTTEAFF
TGCGCCAGCAGCTTGACCGACAGGGGTACCACTGAAGCTTTCTTT
>.|TRBJ1-5|.|TRBV30
CAWGQNSNQPQHF
TGTGCCTGGGGACAGAATAGCAATCAGCCCCAGCATTTT
>.|TRBJ2-3|.|TRBV5-5
CASSLEGTDTQYF
TGTGCCAGCAGCTTGGAAGGGACAGATACGCAGTATTTT
>.|TRBJ1-2|.|TRBV7-7
CASSLLASNYGYTF
TGTGCTAGCAGCTTATTGGCCAGCAACTATGGCTACACCTTC
>.|TRBJ1-3|TRBD1|TRBV9
CASSVAQDRASGNTIYF
TGTGCCAGCAGCGTAGCCCAAGACAGGGCCTCTGGAAACACCATATATTTT
>once|TRBJ2-1|TRBD2|TRBV29-1
CSVALARGNEQFF
TGCAGCGTTGCACTAGCGAGGGGCAATGAGCAGTTCTTC